Presented here are 18 T cell receptor beta chains from one specimen sequenced in a study of blood T cells in healthy people across ages (dated by TCRdb to between 2015 and 2016). Receptor libraries were prepared by 5' RACE. The instrument given in TCRdb is Illumina HiSeq 2500. The second PCR ran for about 6 to 11 cycles and used a J-beta primer mix along with a sample-barcoded 5' primer. TCRdb itself trimmed the public reads at Q25 with fastp, ran MiXCR and retained productive beta chains. When rows share a CDR3 protein, they turn into one entry using the most common DNA and genes. The table for this sample lists about 400,000 distinct CDR3 sequences; 50% to 60% of them were counted only once. In total, the top ten clones hold around 50% of the sample. Sequenced: blood. The origin of the receptors is a man aged 55 to 70 in good health.

This clonotype was found many times. The chain is built from TRBV14 and TRBJ2-5; possible D gene TRBD2, 6 bases. The germline CDR1 and CDR2 sequences are SGHDN and FVKESK. The CDR3 runs to 14 residues. V was trimmed by 1 base and J by 7 bases, leaving 13 bases between them. DNA for the CDR3: TGTGCCAGCAGCCAAGTTGCGGGGCGCGGGACCCAGTACTTC. This translates into CASSQVAGRGTQYF.

The rearrangement uses TRBV12-3 or TRBV12-4 and TRBJ1-1; no firm D call. The CDR3 loop spans 13 amino acids. Between the trimmed V and J ends, which lost 4 bases and 0 bases, there was a span of 6 bases. As DNA, the CDR3 is TGTGCCAGCAGTTCTAATATGAACACTGAAGCTTTCTTT. It yields the protein CASSSNMNTEAFF.

This clonotype was recorded a few times. The rearrangement uses TRBV29-1 and TRBJ2-1, with a weak D call TRBD1 (6 bases). Trimming cost V 7 bases and J 3 bases, with 16 bases left between them. Germline-derived CDR1 and CDR2 are SQVTM and ANQGSEA. The CDR3 is 14 amino acids. This CDR3 is CSAQDRRIYNEQFF. The CDR3 nucleotides read TGCAGCGCCCAAGACAGGAGGATCTACAATGAGCAGTTCTTC.

The chain recombines TRBV28 with TRBJ2-3; 7 nucleotides line up with TRBD2. The V gene's germline CDR1 is MDHEN and CDR2 SYDVKM. The CDR3 loop spans 15 amino acids. V lost 4 bases to trimming and J lost 2 bases; unmatched junction nucleotides: 6. The CDR3 reads CASSSPLATTDTQYF. The CDR3 DNA reads TGTGCCAGCAGTTCCCCACTAGCGACCACAGATACGCAGTATTTT.

The chain combines TRBV2 with TRBJ2-1; 10 nucleotides match TRBD1. Germline V lookup: CDR1 SNHLY, CDR2 FYNNEI. The CDR3 spans 14 residues. V lost 6 bases, J lost 7 bases, and 6 bases stayed unmatched. CDR3: CASRGTGVRNEQFF. The CDR3, as DNA: TGTGCCAGCAGGGGGACAGGGGTTAGAAATGAGCAGTTCTTC.

The rearrangement uses TRBV27 and TRBJ2-1; D not resolved. V gave up 5 bases and J gave up 0 bases, with 20 bases separating them. Germline CDR1 and CDR2: MNHEY and SMNVEV (reference sequence). The CDR3 has 18 residues. DNA for the CDR3: TGTGCCAGCAGTCCACCCGACGGTGACCTTAGCTCCTACAATGAGCAGTTCTTC. Amino acids: CASSPPDGDLSSYNEQFF.

Ten or more counts support this clonotype. The chain uses TRBV6-5 and TRBJ2-3; D unclear. Germline CDR1 and CDR2: MNHEY and SVGAGI. The V gene lost 5 bases and the J gene lost 7 bases, with 13 bases spanning the gap. This CDR3 has 13 amino acids. The DNA for the CDR3 is TGTGCCAGCAGTCGTAACCGTGTGAATACGCAGTATTTT. Translated, it gives CASSRNRVNTQYF.

The chain is built from TRBV29-1 and TRBJ2-7, with D unresolved. The CDR3 length is 12 residues. The V end was cut by 5 bases, the J end by 3 bases, with 11 bases between. The V gene's germline CDR1 is SQVTM and CDR2 ANQGSEA. CDR3 sequence: CSVQSGSYEQYF. In nucleotides, the CDR3 is TGCAGCGTTCAAAGTGGTAGCTACGAGCAGTACTTC.

The chain employs TRBV2 and TRBJ1-1, with D unclear. The CDR3 totals 14 residues. V lost 3 bases to trimming and J lost 3 bases, with 11 bases between them. The germline CDR1 and CDR2 sequences are SNHLY and FYNNEI. CDR3 bases: TGTGCCAGCAGTGAGAAGCGACTATACACTGAAGCTTTCTTT. Residues: CASSEKRLYTEAFF.

The rearrangement links TRBV15 to TRBJ2-7; maybe TRBD1 (6 bases). This CDR3 contains 15 residues. From germline, CDR1 is LNHNV and CDR2 YYDKDF (reference sequence). Trimming left V 3 bases short and J 5 bases short, with 17 bases between. CDR3 loop: CATSSLGGTGNEQYF. CDR3 bases: TGTGCCACCAGCAGCCTAGGGGGAACAGGGAACGAGCAGTACTTC.

The chain uses TRBV6-5 and TRBJ1-2; 12 bases line up with TRBD1. The germline gives CDR1 MNHEY, CDR2 SVGAGI. V shed 1 base and J 6 bases; nucleotides not matched to a gene: 3. The CDR3 runs 15 residues. CDR3 bases: TGTGCCAGCAGTTACTATGGGACAGGGGGCGATGGCTACACCTTC. Translated, it gives CASSYYGTGGDGYTF.

This clonotype was observed a handful of times. The genes are TRBV20-1 and TRBJ2-3, with unresolved D. Germline loops: CDR1 DFQATT, CDR2 SNEGSKA (reference sequence). This CDR3 comprises 14 residues. Trimming took off 3 bases at V and 0 bases at J, with 10 bases between the two ends. CDR3 in amino acids: CSASPGGSTDTQYF. The CDR3 DNA reads as TGCAGTGCTAGTCCGGGTGGAAGCACAGATACGCAGTATTTT.

The table lists this clonotype with a few counts. J is TRBJ1-2 and V is TRBV7-3; the D gene is possibly TRBD1 (5 bases). The V end was cut by 5 bases, the J end by 10 bases, with 14 bases between. The CDR3 runs 12 residues. The V gene's germline CDR1 is SGHTA and CDR2 FQGTGA. The CDR3 reads CASSGPGGAYTF. The CDR3 DNA is TGTGCCAGCAGCGGCCCCGGGGGTGCCTACACCTTC.

The chain is built from TRBV12-3 or TRBV12-4 and TRBJ1-1, with a possible D match to TRBD1 (5 bases). The CDR3 runs 14 residues. Trimming removed 6 bases from V and 0 bases from J, with 11 bases in between. CDR3 protein: CASSPGTMNTEAFF. CDR3 DNA: TGTGCCAGCAGCCCTGGGACTATGAACACTGAAGCTTTCTTT.

The chain recombines TRBV6-5 with TRBJ1-1, with D maybe TRBD1 (6 bases). CDR3 length: 15 residues. V dropped 6 bases and J dropped 0 bases, with 14 bases sitting between them. CDR1 is MNHEY, CDR2 SVGAGI, per germline. The CDR3 spells CASSNRVRLNTEAFF. In DNA, the CDR3 is TGTGCCAGCAGCAACAGGGTTCGGCTGAACACTGAAGCTTTCTTT.

This clonotype came up once. The chain is built from TRBV5-1 and TRBJ2-3; maybe TRBD2 (6 bases). The length of the CDR3 is 14 residues. Germline V gene data show CDR1 as SGHRS and CDR2 as YFSETQ. V lost 9 bases and J 2 bases, leaving 16 bases between the germline ends. Written as DNA, the CDR3 is TGCGCCACCTCTCGGGACTGGACCACAGATACGCAGTATTTT. Amino acid sequence: CATSRDWTTDTQYF.

In this sample, this clonotype turned up a few times. The chain employs TRBV20-1 and TRBJ2-7; the match to TRBD1 covers 7 bases. CDR1 and CDR2 from the germline V gene are DFQATT and SNEGSKA (reference sequence). The CDR3 has 12 amino acids. Trimming removed 6 bases from V and 4 bases from J; junction bases left unmatched: 6. The CDR3 reads CSAVQGQYEQYF. As DNA, the CDR3 is TGCAGTGCCGTACAGGGGCAGTACGAGCAGTACTTC.

The chain's CDR3 is CASSFRSLMNTEAFF. The CDR3 DNA reads TGTGCCAGCAGCTTTAGGTCTTTAATGAACACTGAAGCTTTCTTT. The gene calls are TRBV7-8 and TRBJ1-1; D gene uncertain. The CDR3 consists of 15 residues. CDR1 is SGHVS and CDR2 is FQNEAQ in the germline V gene. Trimming took 3 bases from V and 0 from J, leaving 11 bases between them.